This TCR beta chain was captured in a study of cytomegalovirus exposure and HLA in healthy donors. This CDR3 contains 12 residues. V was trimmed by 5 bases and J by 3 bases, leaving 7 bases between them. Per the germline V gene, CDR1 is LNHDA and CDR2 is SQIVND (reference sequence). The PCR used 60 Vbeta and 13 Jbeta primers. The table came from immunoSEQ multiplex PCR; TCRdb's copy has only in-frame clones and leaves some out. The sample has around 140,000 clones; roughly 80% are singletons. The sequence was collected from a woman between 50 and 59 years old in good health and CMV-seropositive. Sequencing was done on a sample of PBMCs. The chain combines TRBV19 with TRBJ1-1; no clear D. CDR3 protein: CASSEPYTEAFF. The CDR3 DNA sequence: TGTGCCAGTAGTGAGCCGTACACTGAAGCTTTCTTT.